Following are 25 T cell receptor beta chains from one sample sequenced in a study of shared clonotypes between healthy human individuals (dated by TCRdb to the early 2020s). Libraries came from the immunoSEQ multiplex PCR assay. The source is immuneACCESS, and TCRdb retained only in-frame sequences with V and J called. Part of the clones is not carried over; for the studies checked, unresolved V genes explain less than half of this, and the remainder is unexplained. Within this sample are approximately 1.4 million clones, with approximately 98% of them counted one time only. The ten largest clonotypes hold 0.45% of the sample. Sample: naive CD4+ T cells sorted from blood. In light of the paper, this sample's cell subset or site label describes: CD45RA+ positively selected. All receptors derive from a man aged 30-40 years in good health.

V and J are TRBV15 and TRBJ2-1; 7 bases line up with TRBD2. The CDR3 has 21 amino acids. Germline trimming cut 4 bases from V and 7 bases from J; bases unmatched to any gene: 28. Germline V lookup: CDR1 LNHNV, CDR2 YYDKDF (reference sequence). The CDR3 region has the DNA TGTGCCACCAGCAAAGGGGTTGTGGCTAGCGGCCCCCCTAGGTCGGGGAATGAGCAGTTCTTC. Translation gives CATSKGVVASGPPRSGNEQFF.

Remarks on this clone: This sample includes further DNA sequences coding for the same CDR3. The chain uses TRBV2 and TRBJ2-5; the D is unclear. CDR1 is SNHLY and CDR2 is FYNNEI in the germline V gene. V was clipped by 8 bases and J by 2 bases, with 6 bases between them. The CDR3 loop spans 11 amino acids. Here the CDR3 DNA reads TGTGCCAGCTCCAGACAAGAGACCCAGTACTTC. Its protein is CASSRQETQYF.

Concerning this clone itself: This CDR3 is also generated by other DNA sequences in the sample. The chain carries TRBV18 and TRBJ2-3; D unclear. The CDR3 is made up of 14 amino acids. Trimming took off 1 base at V and 0 bases at J, with 5 bases between the two ends. Germline CDR1 KGHSH, CDR2 LQKENI. The CDR3 sequence: CASSPLGSTDTQYF. CDR3 bases: TGTGCCAGCTCACCACTAGGGAGCACAGATACGCAGTATTTT.

The chain carries TRBV7-9 and TRBJ2-5, with D possibly TRBD1 on 6 matching bases. Deletions cut 7 bases from V and 5 bases from J, with 23 bases between. In germline, CDR1 is SEHNR, CDR2 FQNEAQ (reference sequence). The CDR3 is 16 residues long. CDR3 nucleotide sequence: TGTGCCAGCACCAATCTTCAGGGGTTTATAGCGGAGACCCAGTACTTC. Amino acid sequence: CASTNLQGFIAETQYF.

This clone was counted a single time. The genes are TRBV20-1 and TRBJ2-7, with D possibly TRBD1 on 5 matching bases. Germline V gene lookup returns CDR1 DFQATT and CDR2 SNEGSKA (reference sequence). V was pared by 5 bases and J by 5 bases, with 10 bases between. This CDR3 is built from 11 residues. CDR3 DNA: TGCAGTGCTCAGGGCCCCAACGAGCAGTACTTC. This sequence encodes CSAQGPNEQYF.

This rearrangement joins TRBV27 to TRBJ2-1, with 11 bases lining up with TRBD2. The trim removed 2 bases at V and 4 bases at J, leaving 7 bases unmatched. Per the germline V gene, CDR1 is MNHEY and CDR2 is SMNVEV (reference sequence). CDR3 length: 17 residues. CDR3 sequence (DNA): TGTGCCAGCAGTTTACATCCGGGACTAGCGGTTTACAATGAGCAGTTCTTC. Translation: CASSLHPGLAVYNEQFF.

Worth noting for this clone: Other DNA sequences of this sample code for an identical CDR3. The CDR3 DNA reads TGTGCCAGCAGCGAGGGTCAGCCCCAGCATTTT. Translation: CASSEGQPQHF. The chain combines TRBV6-1 with TRBJ1-5, with D unresolved. The CDR3 length is 11 residues. Germline values: CDR1 MNHNS, CDR2 SASEGT. V lost 6 bases, J lost 6 bases, and 6 bases lay in between.

The chain links TRBV28 to TRBJ2-3; D remains unclear. Trimming took 9 bases from V and 5 from J, leaving 12 bases between them. The CDR3 runs to 12 residues. CDR1 MDHEN and CDR2 SYDVKM come from the germline V gene. The CDR3 sequence: CASKPQVDTQYF. The DNA of the CDR3 is TGTGCCAGTAAGCCTCAGGTAGATACGCAGTATTTT.

The CDR3 nucleotides read TGTGCCAGCAGTGATGAGACAGGGTCGGATTACGAGCAGTACTTC. Amino acid sequence: CASSDETGSDYEQYF. The V gene is TRBV6-1, the J gene TRBJ2-7; 7 bases line up with TRBD1. Germline trimming cut 3 bases from V and 4 bases from J; bases unmatched to any gene: 9. Germline V gene lookup returns CDR1 MNHNS and CDR2 SASEGT. The CDR3 is made up of 15 amino acids.

The chain uses TRBV5-1 and TRBJ2-1; D possibly corresponds to TRBD2 (6 bases). Looked up from germline, CDR1 is SGHRS and CDR2 is YFSETQ. The V end was cut by 4 bases, the J end by 6 bases, with 20 bases between. The CDR3 extends over 16 amino acids. CDR3 protein: CASSLVSRLGSNEQFF. The CDR3 region has the DNA TGCGCCAGCAGCCTGGTTTCGAGACTAGGGAGCAATGAGCAGTTCTTC.

The chain carries TRBV9 and TRBJ2-1; 7 nucleotides align to TRBD1. The ends lost 3 bases at V and 7 bases at J; junction bases unmatched: 7. CDR1 and CDR2 (germline): SGDLS, YYNGEE. The CDR3 is 14 residues long. The CDR3 protein is CASSGGGRSNEQFF. CDR3 nucleotide sequence: TGTGCCAGCAGCGGAGGGGGCCGGTCGAATGAGCAGTTCTTC.

The rearrangement joins TRBV7-2 to TRBJ2-5, with 10 nucleotides matching TRBD2. CDR1 and CDR2 from the germline V gene are SGHTA and FQGNSA. V shed 1 base, J shed 5 bases, and the junction held 7 bases outside the gene matches. The CDR3 extends over 16 amino acids. CDR3 region: CASSLVSGRPLETQYF. In DNA form, the CDR3 reads TGTGCCAGCAGCTTAGTTAGCGGGAGGCCCCTCGAGACCCAGTACTTC.

The chain links TRBV7-2 to TRBJ2-5; 8 bases fit TRBD2. J gave up 5 bases and V 4 bases, and 15 bases lay outside the gene matches. The CDR3 consists of 17 residues. Germline-derived CDR1 and CDR2 are SGHTA and FQGNSA. DNA of the CDR3: TGTGCCAGCAGCTCCCCCCGAGGGAGCGGGAGTAGGGAGACCCAGTACTTC. This gives the protein CASSSPRGSGSRETQYF.

The V call is TRBV19, the J call TRBJ2-7; D may correspond to TRBD1 or TRBD2 (5 bases each). V was shortened by 4 bases and J by 1 base, with 11 bases between the two germline ends. Looked up from germline, CDR1 is LNHDA and CDR2 is SQIVND (reference sequence). The CDR3 is 14 residues long. The CDR3 sequence is CASSRGMRSYEQYF. CDR3 nucleotide sequence: TGTGCCAGTAGTAGGGGGATGCGGTCCTACGAGCAGTACTTC.

This clone was observed once. V is TRBV28 and J is TRBJ2-1; the match to TRBD2 covers 14 bases. Trimming took 6 bases from V and 6 from J; bases not matched to a gene: 10. The CDR3 runs to 17 residues. Looked up from germline, CDR1 is MDHEN and CDR2 is SYDVKM. This CDR3 is CASSRHPGLAGANEQFF. CDR3 bases: TGTGCCAGCAGCCGACATCCGGGACTAGCGGGAGCCAATGAGCAGTTCTTC.

The chain has TRBV29-1 and TRBJ1-2; a possible D gene is TRBD1 (5 bases). The CDR3 contains 14 residues. V was cut by 6 bases and J by 11 bases, with 25 bases left in between. Per germline, CDR1 SQVTM and CDR2 ANQGSEA. The CDR3 sequence is CSVVGLGLKVRYTF. The CDR3 DNA reads as TGCAGCGTCGTGGGATTGGGGCTGAAGGTGAGGTACACCTTC.

This sequence joins TRBV4-1 and TRBJ2-5; 10 bases are shared with TRBD1. Germline CDR1 reads MGHRA; CDR2 reads YSYEKL. V lost 3 bases and J lost 5; bases outside the gene matches: 6. CDR3 size: 15 residues. Written as DNA, the CDR3 is TGCGCCAGCAGCCACCCGGGACAGGGGTCTGAGACCCAGTACTTC. Its protein product is CASSHPGQGSETQYF.

The chain combines TRBV6-1 with TRBJ1-2; D not resolved. V was clipped by 1 base and J by 1 base, with 7 bases between them. The CDR3 has 14 amino acids. Germline CDR1 MNHNS, CDR2 SASEGT. The CDR3 here is CASSEVGNNYGYTF. The CDR3 DNA follows: TGTGCCAGCAGTGAAGTAGGGAATAACTATGGCTACACCTTC.

As concerns this clone: Distinct nucleotide sequences in the sample also encode this CDR3. The V and J genes are TRBV2 and TRBJ1-5; D is uncertain. The CDR3 length is 14 residues. CDR1 and CDR2 from the germline V gene are SNHLY and FYNNEI. Deletions cut 1 base from V and 0 bases from J, with 4 bases between. In DNA form, the CDR3 reads TGTGCCAGCAGTGAAGGGAATAGCAATCAGCCCCAGCATTTT. It yields the protein CASSEGNSNQPQHF.

This sequence joins TRBV7-2 and TRBJ1-2; TRBD1 is a possible D gene (6 bases). In germline, CDR1 is SGHTA, CDR2 FQGNSA. There are 14 residues in the CDR3. Between the trimmed V and J ends, which lost 1 base and 6 bases, there was a span of 12 bases. The CDR3 here is CASSLVLAGDGYTF. In DNA, the CDR3 is TGTGCCAGCAGCTTAGTTCTTGCAGGGGATGGCTACACCTTC.

As regards this clone: One junction end disagrees with the germline gene, perhaps due to a read error. V usage is TRBV5-1 and J usage is TRBJ2-2; D is possibly TRBD1 (5 bases). Germline V lookup: CDR1 SGHRS, CDR2 YFSETQ. The CDR3 has 13 amino acids. The CDR3: CASSFQGTEELFF. The CDR3 DNA is TGCGCCAGCAGCTTCCAGGGAACCGAGGAGCTGTTTTTT. Together with reference TRBV5-1 and TRBJ2-2, the CDR3 gives the full variable domain: KAGVTQTPRYLIKTRGQQVTLSCSPISGHRSVSWYQQTPGQGLQFLFEYFSETQRNKGNFPGRFSGRQFSNSRSEMNVSTLELGDSALYLCASSFQGTEELFFGEGSRLTVL.

This chain uses TRBV5-5 with TRBJ1-4; possible D gene TRBD1, 5 bases. This CDR3 is 15 amino acids long. Germline values: CDR1 SGHKS, CDR2 YYEKEE (reference sequence). V was shortened by 2 bases and J by 7 bases, with 15 bases between the two germline ends. The CDR3 sequence is CASSLSGDGGEKLFF. CDR3 DNA: TGTGCCAGCAGCTTATCCGGGGACGGGGGTGAAAAACTGTTTTTT.

V and J are TRBV28 and TRBJ1-2; D is unresolved. The CDR3 is 13 amino acids. V lost 6 bases to trimming and J lost 1 base, with 9 bases between them. Per germline, CDR1 MDHEN and CDR2 SYDVKM. CDR3 residues: CASRKENNYGYTF. The CDR3 nucleotides are TGTGCCAGCAGGAAGGAGAATAACTATGGCTACACCTTC.

The chain links TRBV6-1 to TRBJ1-2; D gene uncertain. The CDR3 sequence is 14 residues long. Trimming took off 0 bases at V and 2 bases at J, with 7 bases between the two ends. Germline lookup yields CDR1 MNHNS and CDR2 SASEGT. CDR3 in DNA: TGTGCCAGCAGTGAAGCTAAACGAAACTATGGCTACACCTTC. Its translation is CASSEAKRNYGYTF.

The genes are TRBV5-1 and TRBJ2-1; TRBD2 agrees at 7 bases. This CDR3 contains 15 residues. Germline trimming cut 0 bases from V and 3 bases from J; bases unmatched to any gene: 3. CDR1 is SGHRS, CDR2 YFSETQ, per germline. The CDR3 sequence: CASSLVRENYNEQFF. Written as DNA, the CDR3 is TGCGCCAGCAGCTTGGTGCGGGAGAACTACAATGAGCAGTTCTTC. Based on the CDR3 plus reference TRBV5-1 and TRBJ2-1, the full variable domain is KAGVTQTPRYLIKTRGQQVTLSCSPISGHRSVSWYQQTPGQGLQFLFEYFSETQRNKGNFPGRFSGRQFSNSRSEMNVSTLELGDSALYLCASSLVRENYNEQFFGPGTRLTVL.